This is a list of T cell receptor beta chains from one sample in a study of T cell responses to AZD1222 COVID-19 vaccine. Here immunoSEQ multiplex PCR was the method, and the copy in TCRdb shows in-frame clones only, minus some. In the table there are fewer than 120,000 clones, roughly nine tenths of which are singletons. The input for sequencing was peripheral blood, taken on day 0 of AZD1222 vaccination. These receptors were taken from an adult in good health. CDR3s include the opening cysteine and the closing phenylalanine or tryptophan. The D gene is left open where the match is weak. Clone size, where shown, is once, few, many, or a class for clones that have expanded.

CDR3nt: TGTGCCAGCTCACCACAACCCAGCGGGGGAGAGACCCAGTACTTC; CDR3aa: CASSPQPSGGETQYF; v_gene: TRBV18; j_gene: TRBJ2-5; d_gene: TRBD2; abundance: NA; len: 15
CDR3nt: TGTGCCAGCGGCGACACAGATACGCAGTATTTT; CDR3aa: CASGDTDTQYF; v_gene: TRBV27; j_gene: TRBJ2-3; d_gene: NA; abundance: few; len: 11
CDR3nt: TGTGCCAGCAGCTTCGTTGGGGGCGGAATGACTGAAGCTTTCTTT; CDR3aa: CASSFVGGGMTEAFF; v_gene: TRBV7-3; j_gene: TRBJ1-1; d_gene: NA; abundance: NA; len: 15
CDR3nt: TGTGCCAGCACCTCATCGGAGCGGAGGGGTACGGTCGGTGAGCAGTTCTTC; CDR3aa: CASTSSERRGTVGEQFF; v_gene: TRBV13; j_gene: TRBJ2-1; d_gene: NA; abundance: NA; len: 17
CDR3nt: TGTGCCACCAGCACTCCGGGACTAGCGGGAAGAATTGAGCAGTTCTTC; CDR3aa: CATSTPGLAGRIEQFF; v_gene: TRBV24-1; j_gene: TRBJ2-1; d_gene: TRBD2; abundance: NA; len: 16
CDR3nt: TGTGCTAGCAGCTTAGCGGCGGTGGGTGGGGAGCTGTTTTTT; CDR3aa: CASSLAAVGGELFF; v_gene: TRBV7-7; j_gene: TRBJ2-2; d_gene: NA; abundance: NA; len: 14
CDR3nt: TGTGCCAGCAGTGGATCGGAGGGCGCATTGAACACTGAAGCTTTCTTT; CDR3aa: CASSGSEGALNTEAFF; v_gene: TRBV6-1; j_gene: TRBJ1-1; d_gene: NA; abundance: NA; len: 16
CDR3nt: TGTGCCTGTGGACTAGCGGGTCAACCCTACAATGAGCAGTTCTTC; CDR3aa: CACGLAGQPYNEQFF; v_gene: TRBV6-5; j_gene: TRBJ2-1; d_gene: TRBD2; abundance: few; len: 15
CDR3nt: TGTGCCAGCAGCTTAGGGGGACAGTACACCGGGGAGCTGTTTTTT; CDR3aa: CASSLGGQYTGELFF; v_gene: TRBV11-1; j_gene: TRBJ2-2; d_gene: TRBD1; abundance: NA; len: 15
CDR3nt: TGTGCCAGCAGTTTGGGCAGGGAAAATGAGCAGTTCTTC; CDR3aa: CASSLGRENEQFF; v_gene: TRBV28; j_gene: TRBJ2-1; d_gene: NA; abundance: NA; len: 13
CDR3nt: TGTGCCAGTAGTCGGTACAAGGGGCTGAACACTGAAGCTTTCTTT; CDR3aa: CASSRYKGLNTEAFF; v_gene: TRBV19; j_gene: TRBJ1-1; d_gene: NA; abundance: NA; len: 15
CDR3nt: TGCGCCAGCAGCCAAGAGGGCTCAGGGGATTATCAGCCCCAGCATTTT; CDR3aa: CASSQEGSGDYQPQHF; v_gene: TRBV4-1; j_gene: TRBJ1-5; d_gene: NA; abundance: NA; len: 16
CDR3nt: TGTGCCAGCAGCGCGGACCCTGACAGGGTGCGCACCGGGGAGCTGTTTTTT; CDR3aa: CASSADPDRVRTGELFF; v_gene: TRBV7-6; j_gene: TRBJ2-2; d_gene: TRBD1; abundance: NA; len: 17
CDR3nt: TGTGCCAGCAGCTTACGGGCCTCACGCACAGATACGCAGTATTTT; CDR3aa: CASSLRASRTDTQYF; v_gene: TRBV7-3; j_gene: TRBJ2-3; d_gene: NA; abundance: NA; len: 15
CDR3nt: TGTGCCAGCAGCTTAGATCGGGGGTCCTCAACCCCCTACGAGCAGTACTTC; CDR3aa: CASSLDRGSSTPYEQYF; v_gene: TRBV11-3; j_gene: TRBJ2-7; d_gene: NA; abundance: NA; len: 17
CDR3nt: TGTGCCAGCAGCGTGAGTCAAAACTCCTACAATGAGCAGTTCTTC; CDR3aa: CASSVSQNSYNEQFF; v_gene: TRBV9; j_gene: TRBJ2-1; d_gene: NA; abundance: NA; len: 15
CDR3nt: TGTGCCAGCAGCTTTGGGACCTACAATGAGCAGTTCTTC; CDR3aa: CASSFGTYNEQFF; v_gene: TRBV7-2; j_gene: TRBJ2-1; d_gene: NA; abundance: NA; len: 13
CDR3nt: TGTGCCAGCATATGGACAGGGGACACCGGGGAGCTGTTTTTT; CDR3aa: CASIWTGDTGELFF; v_gene: TRBV6-5; j_gene: TRBJ2-2; d_gene: TRBD1; abundance: NA; len: 14
CDR3nt: TGTGCCAGTAGCCCGCCTGCTGGGGCCAACGTCCTGACTTTC; CDR3aa: CASSPPAGANVLTF; v_gene: TRBV19; j_gene: TRBJ2-6; d_gene: NA; abundance: NA; len: 14
CDR3nt: TGCGCCAGCAGCCCCGGACAGGGTCGGGGCTCAGCTGAAGCTTTCTTT; CDR3aa: CASSPGQGRGSAEAFF; v_gene: TRBV5-1; j_gene: TRBJ1-1; d_gene: TRBD1; abundance: NA; len: 16
CDR3nt: TGTGCCAGCAGTTTACTGCAGAAAACCTACAATGAGCAGTTCTTC; CDR3aa: CASSLLQKTYNEQFF; v_gene: TRBV28; j_gene: TRBJ2-1; d_gene: NA; abundance: NA; len: 15
CDR3nt: TGTGCCAGCAGCGTAGGGGGGACAGGGAATTCACCCCTCCACTTT; CDR3aa: CASSVGGTGNSPLHF; v_gene: TRBV9; j_gene: TRBJ1-6; d_gene: TRBD1; abundance: NA; len: 15
CDR3nt: TGTGCCAGCAGCTTAACCAGGGGGAACACTGAAGCTTTCTTT; CDR3aa: CASSLTRGNTEAFF; v_gene: TRBV7-3; j_gene: TRBJ1-1; d_gene: NA; abundance: NA; len: 14